This entry features one TCR beta chain sequence. TCR analog templates of synthetic origin were spiked into each PCR. Profiled with immunoSEQ multiplex PCR; TCRdb holds only in-frame clones, not every one. Counted here are 35,000 to 45,000 clones, more than 80% occurring once; the ten biggest clones make up 7.3%. The sample's time point: peripheral blood 6 weeks after treatment start. This entry belongs to a study of PD-L1 blockade in urothelial cancer. The overall study: Treatment start was followed by blood analysis at 3 weeks (second dose) and again at 6 weeks.

This CDR3 comprises 17 residues. The germline V gene has CDR1 MNHEY and CDR2 SMNVEV (reference sequence). Trimming cost V 0 bases and J 1 base, with 14 bases left between them. Sequencing used PBMCs, obtained around atezolizumab (anti-PD-L1) treatment. The clonotype was recovered from a man in his 70s with urothelial cancer. The rearrangement uses TRBV27 and TRBJ2-3, with a possible D match to TRBD1 (6 bases). CDR3 nucleotides: TGTGCCAGCAGTTTATCCGTACAGGGAAAAGGCACAGATACGCAGTATTTT. Amino acid sequence: CASSLSVQGKGTDTQYF.